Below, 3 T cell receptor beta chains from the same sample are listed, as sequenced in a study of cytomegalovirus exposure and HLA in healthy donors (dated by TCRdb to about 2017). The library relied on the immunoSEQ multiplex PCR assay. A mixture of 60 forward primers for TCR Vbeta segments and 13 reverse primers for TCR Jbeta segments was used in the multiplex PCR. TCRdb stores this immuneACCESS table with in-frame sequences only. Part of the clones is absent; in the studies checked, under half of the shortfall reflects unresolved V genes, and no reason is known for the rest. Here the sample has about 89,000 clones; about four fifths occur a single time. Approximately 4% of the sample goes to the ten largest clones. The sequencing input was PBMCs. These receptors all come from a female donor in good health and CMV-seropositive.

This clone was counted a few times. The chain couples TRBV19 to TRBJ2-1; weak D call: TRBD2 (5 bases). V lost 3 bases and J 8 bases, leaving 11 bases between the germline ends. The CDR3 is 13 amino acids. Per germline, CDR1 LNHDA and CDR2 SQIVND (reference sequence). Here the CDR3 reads CASSISNGDEQFF. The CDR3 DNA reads TGTGCCAGTAGTATCAGTAACGGGGATGAGCAGTTCTTC.

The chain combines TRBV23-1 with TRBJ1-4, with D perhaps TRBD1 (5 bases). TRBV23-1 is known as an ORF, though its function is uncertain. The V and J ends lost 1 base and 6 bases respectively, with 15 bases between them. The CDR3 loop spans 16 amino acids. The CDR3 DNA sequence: TGCGCCAGCAGTCAATGTGGAGGGGCGCGGGATGAAAAACTGTTTTTT. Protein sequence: CASSQCGGARDEKLFF.

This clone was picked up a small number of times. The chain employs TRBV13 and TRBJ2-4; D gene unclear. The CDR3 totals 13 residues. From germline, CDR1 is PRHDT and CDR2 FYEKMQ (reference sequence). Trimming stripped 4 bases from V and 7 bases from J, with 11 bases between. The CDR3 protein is CASSSQDKNIQYF. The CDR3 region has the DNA TGTGCCAGCAGCTCCCAAGACAAGAACATTCAGTACTTC.